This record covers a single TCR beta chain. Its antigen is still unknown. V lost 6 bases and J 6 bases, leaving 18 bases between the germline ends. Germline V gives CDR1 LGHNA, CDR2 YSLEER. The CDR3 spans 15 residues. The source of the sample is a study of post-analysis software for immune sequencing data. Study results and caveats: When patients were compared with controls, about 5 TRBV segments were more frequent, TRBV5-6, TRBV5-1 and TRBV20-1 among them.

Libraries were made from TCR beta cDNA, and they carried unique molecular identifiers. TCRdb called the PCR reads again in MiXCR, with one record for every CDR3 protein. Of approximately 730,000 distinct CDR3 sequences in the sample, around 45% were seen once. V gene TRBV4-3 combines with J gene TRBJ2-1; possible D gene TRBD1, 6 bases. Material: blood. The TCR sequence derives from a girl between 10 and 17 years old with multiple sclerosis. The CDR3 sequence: CASRKALPGANEQFF. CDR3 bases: TGCGCCAGCAGGAAGGCGCTCCCAGGGGCCAATGAGCAGTTCTTC.